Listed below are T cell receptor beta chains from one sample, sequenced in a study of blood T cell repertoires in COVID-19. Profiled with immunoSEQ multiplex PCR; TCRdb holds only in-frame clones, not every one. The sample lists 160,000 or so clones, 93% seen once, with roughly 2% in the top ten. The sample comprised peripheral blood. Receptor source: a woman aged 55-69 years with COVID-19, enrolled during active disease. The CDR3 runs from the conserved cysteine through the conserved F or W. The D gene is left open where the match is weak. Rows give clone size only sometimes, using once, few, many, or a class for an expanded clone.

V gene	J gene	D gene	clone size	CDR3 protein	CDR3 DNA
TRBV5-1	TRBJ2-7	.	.	CASSLGTAVSYEQYF	TGCGCCAGCAGCTTGGGGACAGCAGTCTCCTACGAGCAGTACTTC
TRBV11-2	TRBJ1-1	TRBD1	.	CASSSPHNRGMNTEAFF	TGTGCCAGCAGCTCACCCCATAACAGGGGCATGAACACTGAAGCTTTCTTT
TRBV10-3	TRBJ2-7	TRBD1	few	CAISESRGQSGSYEQYF	TGTGCCATCAGTGAGTCTAGGGGACAGTCGGGATCCTACGAGCAGTACTTC
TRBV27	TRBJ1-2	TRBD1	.	CASSRRQGVNYGYTF	TGTGCCAGCAGTAGGAGACAGGGGGTTAACTATGGCTACACCTTC
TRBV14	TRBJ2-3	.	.	CASSQDRFRFNSTDTQYF	TGTGCCAGCAGCCAAGATAGGTTCAGGTTTAATAGCACAGATACGCAGTATTTT
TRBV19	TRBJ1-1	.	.	CASQPQVNTEAFF	TGTGCCAGCCAGCCGCAGGTCAACACTGAAGCTTTCTTT
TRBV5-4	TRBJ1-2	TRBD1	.	CASSRHGQGSYGYTF	TGTGCCAGCAGCCGTCATGGACAGGGTAGCTATGGCTACACCTTC
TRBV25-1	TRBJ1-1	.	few	CASSDHLSRGFAEAFF	TGTGCCAGCAGTGATCACCTCAGCCGGGGTTTCGCTGAAGCTTTCTTT
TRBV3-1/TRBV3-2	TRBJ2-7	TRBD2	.	CASSQVLVGLAGAYEQYF	TGTGCCAGCAGCCAAGTGTTGGTAGGGCTAGCGGGCGCCTACGAGCAGTACTTC
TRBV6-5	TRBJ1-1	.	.	CASSKNSWGGFF	TGTGCCAGCAGTAAAAATTCGTGGGGGGGTTTTTTT
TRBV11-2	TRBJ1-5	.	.	CASSLVQGYNQPQHF	TGTGCCAGCAGCTTAGTACAGGGTTACAATCAGCCCCAGCATTTT
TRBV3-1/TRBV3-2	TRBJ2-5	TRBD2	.	CASSRSSGGTQETQYF	TGTGCCAGCAGCCGATCTAGCGGGGGGACCCAAGAGACCCAGTACTTC
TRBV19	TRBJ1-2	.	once	CASTIVGAGPQRGYTF	TGTGCCAGTACGATCGTTGGTGCGGGACCTCAGCGGGGCTACACCTTC
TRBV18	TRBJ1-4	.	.	CASRRGSTNEKLFF	TGTGCCAGCAGACGAGGTTCTACTAATGAAAAACTGTTTTTT
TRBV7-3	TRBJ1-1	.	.	CASSFSPNTEAFF	TGTGCCAGCAGCTTTAGCCCGAACACTGAAGCTTTCTTT
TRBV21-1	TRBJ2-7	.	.	CASSPPLRISYEQYF	TGTGCCAGCAGCCCTCCTCTGAGGATCTCCTACGAGCAGTACTTC
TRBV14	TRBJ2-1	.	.	CASSQDLGGYYNEQFF	TGTGCCAGCAGCCAAGATCTGGGGGGATACTACAATGAGCAGTTCTTC
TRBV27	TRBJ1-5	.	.	CASSLFGGYSNQPQHF	TGTGCCAGCAGTTTATTCGGCGGTTATAGCAATCAGCCCCAGCATTTT
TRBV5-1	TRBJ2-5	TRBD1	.	CASSLGGQKETQYF	TGCGCCAGCAGCTTGGGGGGACAGAAAGAGACCCAGTACTTC
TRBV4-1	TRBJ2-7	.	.	CASSQDLGTLVYEQYF	TGCGCCAGCAGCCAAGATCTTGGGACACTCGTCTACGAGCAGTACTTC
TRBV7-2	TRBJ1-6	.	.	CASSLIPRGRSNYSPLHF	TGTGCCAGCAGCTTGATCCCGCGAGGCCGCTCTAATTATTCACCCCTCCACTTT
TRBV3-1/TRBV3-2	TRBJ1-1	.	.	CASSQRQSNTEAFF	TGTGCCAGCAGCCAACGACAGAGCAACACTGAAGCTTTCTTT
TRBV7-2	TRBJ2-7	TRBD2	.	CASSQRWDSGGYEQYF	TGTGCCAGCAGCCAAAGGTGGGATAGCGGGGGTTACGAGCAGTACTTC
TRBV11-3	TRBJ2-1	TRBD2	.	CASSPGLGFYNEQFF	TGTGCCAGCAGTCCGGGACTAGGATTTTACAATGAGCAGTTCTTC
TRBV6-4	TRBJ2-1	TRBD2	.	CASSVFGLAGNNEQFF	TGTGCCAGCAGCGTTTTTGGGCTAGCGGGGAACAATGAGCAGTTCTTC
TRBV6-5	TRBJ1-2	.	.	CASQLDSQRGYTF	TGTGCCAGCCAGCTGGACAGCCAGAGAGGCTACACCTTC
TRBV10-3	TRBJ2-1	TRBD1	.	CAISEMRSGQGAGDEQFF	TGTGCCATCAGTGAGATGCGGTCGGGACAGGGGGCTGGGGATGAGCAGTTCTTC
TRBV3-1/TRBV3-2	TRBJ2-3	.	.	CASSRHLTTDTQYF	TGTGCCAGCAGCCGACACTTAACCACAGATACGCAGTATTTT
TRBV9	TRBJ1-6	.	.	CASSVDPGTDSPLHF	TGTGCCAGCAGCGTAGATCCCGGGACTGATTCACCCCTCCACTTT
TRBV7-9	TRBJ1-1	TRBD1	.	CASSAPGQGVNTEAFF	TGTGCCAGCAGCGCACCGGGACAGGGGGTGAACACTGAAGCTTTCTTT
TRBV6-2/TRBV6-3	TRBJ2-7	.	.	CASSQTKLYEQYF	TGTGCCAGCAGTCAGACAAAGCTCTACGAGCAGTACTTC
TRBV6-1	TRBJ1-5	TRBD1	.	CASNEGAGRGQPQHF	TGTGCCAGCAACGAGGGGGCAGGGCGGGGTCAGCCCCAGCATTTT
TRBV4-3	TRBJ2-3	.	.	CASSQDSAATRSDTQYF	TGCGCCAGCAGCCAAGATAGCGCGGCAACGCGGTCTGATACGCAGTATTTT
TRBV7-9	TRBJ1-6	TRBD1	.	CASSFGTDNSPLHF	TGTGCCAGCAGCTTCGGGACAGATAATTCACCCCTCCACTTT
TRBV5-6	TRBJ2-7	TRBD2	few	CASSPQRGRGEQYF	TGTGCCAGCAGCCCCCAGCGGGGGCGAGGGGAGCAGTACTTC
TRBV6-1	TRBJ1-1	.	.	CASSEMDRNTEAFF	TGTGCCAGCAGTGAAATGGACAGGAACACTGAAGCTTTCTTT
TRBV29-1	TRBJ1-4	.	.	CSVGHGEKLFF	TGCAGCGTTGGACACGGCGAAAAACTGTTTTTT
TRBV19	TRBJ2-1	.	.	CASSIIGAEDNEQFF	TGTGCCAGTAGTATTATAGGGGCCGAGGACAATGAGCAGTTCTTC
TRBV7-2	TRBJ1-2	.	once	CASSLAAGAGYGYTF	TGTGCCAGCAGCTTAGCGGCAGGGGCAGGCTATGGCTACACCTTC
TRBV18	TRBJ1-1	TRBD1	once	CASSPPRTGVNTEAFF	TGTGCCAGCTCACCACCTCGGACAGGAGTGAACACTGAAGCTTTCTTT